Below, 10 T cell receptor beta chains from the same sample are listed, as sequenced in a study of regulatory T cells in long-lasting Graves disease. The time point denotes: newly diagnosed GD, antithyroid drugs for less than 3 months. PBMCs provided the RNA from which the TCR library was made. Building of the TCR beta libraries involved iRepertoire HTBI primers and Arm-PCR of CDR3 regions. In TCRdb, the multiplex PCR reads were re-called with MiXCR into one record per CDR3 protein. Here the sample spans around 400,000 distinct CDR3 sequences, 12% being singletons. This sample was shared with a second study, whose subject was T cells in Graves' hyperthyroidism and ophthalmopathy.

The source was peripheral blood mononuclear cells (PBMCs), collected at new diagnosis, from a patient treated with antithyroid drugs. These receptors all stem from a woman aged 18 to 35 with Graves disease.

J is TRBJ2-2 and V is TRBV28, with 14 bases aligning to TRBD2. Germline CDR1 reads MDHEN; CDR2 reads SYDVKM. Trimming at V came to 2 bases and at J to 4 bases, leaving 18 bases not matched to a gene. The CDR3 is 22 residues long. DNA of the CDR3: TGTGCCAGCAGTTTACCCCCTTACAGATCGGGACTAGCGGGGGAATTCACCGGGGAGCTGTTTTTT. It yields the protein CASSLPPYRSGLAGEFTGELFF.

This clonotype has at least ten counts. The chain links TRBV7-8 to TRBJ2-1; TRBD2 matches 14 bases. Germline V gene sequence: CDR1 SGHVS, CDR2 FQNEAQ. With V trimmed by 2 bases and J by 7 bases, 10 bases remained unmatched. This CDR3 contains 18 residues. The CDR3 bases are TGTGCCAGCAGCTTACGCAAAAGACTAGCGGGAGGGAGGAATGAGCAGTTCTTC. Amino acid sequence: CASSLRKRLAGGRNEQFF.

This clonotype was picked up many times. This chain connects TRBV5-8 to TRBJ2-3; maybe TRBD2 (5 bases). Per the germline V gene, CDR1 is SGHTS and CDR2 is YDEGEE. The CDR3 is made up of 16 amino acids. Trimming removed 4 bases at V and 0 bases at J, with 15 bases between. In nucleotides, the CDR3 is TGTGCCAGCAGCAAAGAAAGCGGCTTGAGCACAGATACGCAGTATTTT. Amino acid sequence: CASSKESGLSTDTQYF.

Here the CDR3 reads CSVDGLVVMGGDTQYF. The CDR3 DNA is TGCAGCGTTGATGGACTAGTCGTGATGGGAGGGGATACGCAGTATTTT. The chain joins TRBV29-1 to TRBJ2-3; 7 bases are shared with TRBD2. Germline CDR1 reads SQVTM; CDR2 reads ANQGSEA. The ends lost 3 bases at V and 6 bases at J; junction bases unmatched: 15. The CDR3 covers 16 residues.

The chain combines TRBV3-2 with TRBJ2-3; the listed D gene, TRBD2, was not tested against the DNA. TRBV3-2 is shown as a pseudogene. The CDR3 spans 16 residues. The CDR3 DNA reads as TGTGCCAGCAGCCACCCCTGGACTAGCGGGATATATACGCAGTATTTT. Its translation: CASSHPWTSGIYTQYF.

The J gene is TRBJ2-4, the V gene TRBV27, with 8 bases that match TRBD2. The better agreement between TRBJ2-3 and the DNA end casts doubt on the J call. The CDR3 sequence is 16 residues long. Germline-derived CDR1 and CDR2 are MNHEY and SMNVEV (reference sequence). DNA of the CDR3: TGTGCCAGCAGTCCCAGACCAGCGGGAGCCACAGATACGCAGTATTTT. Its protein is CASSPRPAGATDTQYF.

About this clonotype: A single base is all that separates this from a far larger clone, so a read error is likely. The chain joins TRBV7-2 to TRBJ2-7; 9 bases line up with TRBD1. The DNA end is more similar to TRBJ2-3, so the J call may be wrong. Germline CDR1 reads SGHTA; CDR2 reads FQGNSA. The length of the CDR3 is 16 residues. CDR3 sequence (DNA): TGTGCCAGCAGCCTTCGAGGGGACAGGGTCCCCTATACGCAGTATTTT. It specifies CASSLRGDRVPYTQYF.

This clonotype is medium-sized. V and J are TRBV5-1 and TRBJ2-7; tentatively, D is TRBD1 (6 bases). Looked up from germline, CDR1 is SGHRS and CDR2 is YFSETQ. V lost 1 base and J 3 bases, leaving 8 bases between the germline ends. The CDR3 contains 13 residues. CDR3 loop: CASSLMDSYEQYF. CDR3 sequence (DNA): TGCGCCAGCAGCTTGATGGACAGCTACGAGCAGTACTTC. Drawing the rest from reference TRBV5-1 and TRBJ2-7, the complete variable domain is KAGVTQTPRYLIKTRGQQVTLSCSPISGHRSVSWYQQTPGQGLQFLFEYFSETQRNKGNFPGRFSGRQFSNSRSEMNVSTLELGDSALYLCASSLMDSYEQYFGPGTRLTVT.

This clonotype was detected ten times or more. The V and J genes are TRBV12-3 or TRBV12-4 and TRBJ1-2; 7 bases line up with TRBD1. The CDR3 runs 13 residues. The ends lost 5 bases at V and 2 bases at J; junction bases unmatched: 2. The CDR3 loop is CASSPGQNYGYTF. The CDR3 DNA sequence: TGTGCCAGCAGTCCGGGACAGAACTATGGCTACACCTTC.

This clonotype was found many times. CDR3 DNA sequence: TGTGCCAGCAGTCTCCGGGCAGGGTCCTACGAGCAGTACGTC. Translation gives CASSLRAGSYEQYV. This sequence joins TRBV6-1 and TRBJ2-7; perhaps TRBD1 as D (5 bases). The CDR3 is made up of 14 amino acids. The V end was cut by 5 bases, the J end by 1 base, with 12 bases between. The germline gives CDR1 MNHNS, CDR2 SASEGT.